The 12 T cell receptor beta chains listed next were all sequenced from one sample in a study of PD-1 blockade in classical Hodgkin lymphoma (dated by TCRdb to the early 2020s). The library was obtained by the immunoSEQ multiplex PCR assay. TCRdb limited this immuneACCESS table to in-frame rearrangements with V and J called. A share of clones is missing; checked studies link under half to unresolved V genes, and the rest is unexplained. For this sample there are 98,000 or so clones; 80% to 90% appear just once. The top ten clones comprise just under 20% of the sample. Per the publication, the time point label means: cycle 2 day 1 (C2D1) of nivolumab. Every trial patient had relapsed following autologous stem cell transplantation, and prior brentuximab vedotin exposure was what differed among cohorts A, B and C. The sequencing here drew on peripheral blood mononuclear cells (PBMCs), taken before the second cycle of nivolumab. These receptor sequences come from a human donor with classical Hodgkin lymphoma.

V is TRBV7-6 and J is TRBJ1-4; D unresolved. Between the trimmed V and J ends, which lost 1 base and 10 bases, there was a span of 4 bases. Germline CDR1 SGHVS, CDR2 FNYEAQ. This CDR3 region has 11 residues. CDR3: CASSLGSKLFF. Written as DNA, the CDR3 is TGTGCCAGCAGCTTAGGATCAAAACTGTTTTTT.

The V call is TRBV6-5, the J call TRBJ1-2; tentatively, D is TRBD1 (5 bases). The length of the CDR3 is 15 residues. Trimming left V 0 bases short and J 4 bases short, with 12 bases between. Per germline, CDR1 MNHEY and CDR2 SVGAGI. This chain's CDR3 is CASSYSAGTPYGYTF. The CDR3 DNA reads TGTGCCAGCAGTTACTCAGCAGGGACGCCCTATGGCTACACCTTC.

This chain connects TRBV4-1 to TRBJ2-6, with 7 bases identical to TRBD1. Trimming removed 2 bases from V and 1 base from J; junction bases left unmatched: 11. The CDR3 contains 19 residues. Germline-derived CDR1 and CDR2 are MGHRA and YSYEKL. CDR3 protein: CASSQRATGRTSGANVLTF. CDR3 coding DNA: TGCGCCAGCAGCCAACGGGCGACAGGGCGTACGTCTGGGGCCAACGTCCTGACTTTC.

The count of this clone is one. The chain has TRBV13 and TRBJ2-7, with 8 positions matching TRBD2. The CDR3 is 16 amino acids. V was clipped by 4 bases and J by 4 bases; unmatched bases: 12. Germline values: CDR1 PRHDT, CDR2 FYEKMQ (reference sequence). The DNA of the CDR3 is TGTGCCAGCAGCTCACTAGCGGAGGACGGATCATACGAGCAGTACTTC. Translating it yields CASSSLAEDGSYEQYF.

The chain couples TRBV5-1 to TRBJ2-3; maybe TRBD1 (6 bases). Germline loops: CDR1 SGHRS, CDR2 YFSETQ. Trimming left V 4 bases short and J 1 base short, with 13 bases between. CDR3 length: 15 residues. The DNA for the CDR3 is TGCGCCAGCAGCCCGGACAGATCCCGCACAGATACGCAGTATTTT. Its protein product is CASSPDRSRTDTQYF.

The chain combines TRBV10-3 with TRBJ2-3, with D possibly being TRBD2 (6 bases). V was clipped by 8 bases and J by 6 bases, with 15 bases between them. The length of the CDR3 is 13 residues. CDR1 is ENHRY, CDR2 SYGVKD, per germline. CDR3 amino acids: CAIQAGVGDTQYF. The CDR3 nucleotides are TGTGCCATCCAAGCGGGTGTGGGGGATACGCAGTATTTT.

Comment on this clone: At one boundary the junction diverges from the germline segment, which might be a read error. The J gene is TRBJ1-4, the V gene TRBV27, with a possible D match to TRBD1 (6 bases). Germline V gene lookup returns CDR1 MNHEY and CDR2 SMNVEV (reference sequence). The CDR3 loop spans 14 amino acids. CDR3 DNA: TGTGTCAGCAGTGATCAGGGGTTGAGTGAAAAACTGTTTTTT. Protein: CVSSDQGLSEKLFF.

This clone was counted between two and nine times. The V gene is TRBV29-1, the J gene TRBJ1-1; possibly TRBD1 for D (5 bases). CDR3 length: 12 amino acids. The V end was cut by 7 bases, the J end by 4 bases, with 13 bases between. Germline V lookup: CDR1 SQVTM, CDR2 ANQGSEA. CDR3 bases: TGCAGCGCGACGGAGGGGTTCACTGAAGCTTTCTTT. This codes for CSATEGFTEAFF.

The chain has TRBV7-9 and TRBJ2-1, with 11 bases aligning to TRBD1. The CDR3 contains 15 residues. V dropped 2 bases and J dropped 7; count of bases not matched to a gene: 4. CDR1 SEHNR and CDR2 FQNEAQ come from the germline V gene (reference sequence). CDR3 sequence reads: CASSLRGQGGNEQFF. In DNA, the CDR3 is TGTGCCAGCAGCTTAAGGGGACAGGGGGGAAATGAGCAGTTCTTC.

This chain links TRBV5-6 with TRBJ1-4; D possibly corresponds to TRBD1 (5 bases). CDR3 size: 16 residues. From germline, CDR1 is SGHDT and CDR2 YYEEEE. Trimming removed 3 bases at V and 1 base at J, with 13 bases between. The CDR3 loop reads CASSWRTGLTNEKLFF. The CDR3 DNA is TGTGCCAGCAGCTGGAGAACAGGTTTAACTAATGAAAAACTGTTTTTT.

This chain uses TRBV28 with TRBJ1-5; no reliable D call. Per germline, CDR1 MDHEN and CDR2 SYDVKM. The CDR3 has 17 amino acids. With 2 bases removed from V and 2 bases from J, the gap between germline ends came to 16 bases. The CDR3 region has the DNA TGTGCCAGCAGTTTAATAGGGTGGACGGGAGGCAATCAGCCCCAGCATTTT. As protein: CASSLIGWTGGNQPQHF.

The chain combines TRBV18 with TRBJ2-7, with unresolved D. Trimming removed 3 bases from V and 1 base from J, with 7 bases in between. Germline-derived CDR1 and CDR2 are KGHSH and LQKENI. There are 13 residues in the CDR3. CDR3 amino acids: CASSPHPSYEQYF. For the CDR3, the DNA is TGTGCCAGCTCACCCCATCCGTCCTACGAGCAGTACTTC.